This T cell receptor beta chain originates from a study of regulatory T cells in long-lasting Graves disease (dated by TCRdb to about 2021). As for the study more broadly: Patients with newly diagnosed Graves' disease had been on antithyroid drugs for under 3 months. Peripheral blood TCR sequencing and RNA sequencing compared persistent Graves' disease patients with newly diagnosed Graves' disease patients. The study was registered as a clinical trial and conducted in China. A total of some 33 samples were covered by TCR sequencing, comprising roughly 13 persistent and around 20 newly diagnosed Graves' disease patients.

Comment on this clonotype: Its antigen target is currently unknown. Nothing much larger sits one base from this clone, and base qualities are not available.

The library relied on multiplex PCR. The run used an Illumina HiSeq 4000. iRepertoire HTBI primers and Arm-PCR amplification of CDR3 regions were used to construct TCR beta libraries. PCR products were gel purified before sequencing. On the study's bioinformatics: Across samples, 62 TRBV and roughly 15 TRBJ segments were identified and used for gene usage analysis of CDR3 amino acid clonotypes. Filtered high-quality paired reads were merged into contigs using COPE and FqMerger. BLAST was used to align contigs to IMGT TRBV, TRBD and TRBJ reference genes, with CDR3 defined following IMGT. Highly expanded clones were defined as clonotypes with a frequency above 0.1%. Shannon entropy was used to measure repertoire diversity, and the Gini coefficient was used to measure V-J evenness. Public clonotypes were defined as clonotypes shared by more than one individual. The public reads were quality trimmed at Q25 with fastp and then assembled into clones with MiXCR by TCRdb, keeping productive beta chains. Each CDR3 protein appears once, grouped with its most common genes and DNA. It is TCRdb's table, rather than the study itself, that gives the V and J calls and clone size. In all, the sample holds about 620,000 distinct CDR3 sequences, and less than 20% of those were seen once. In total, the top ten clones hold 15% to 20% of the sample.

The full study reports these points: The authors noted that the small sample size was a limitation that may lower accuracy. Persistent patients shared more public clonotypes among themselves (around 3,000) than newly diagnosed patients did (approximately 970). Only the TCR beta chain was sequenced and analyzed. Only peripheral blood was studied, because thyroid tissue, the primary lesion, was inaccessible. Preferential use of TRBV28, TRBJ1-2 and TRBJ2-5 was observed in persistent disease, whereas TRBV20-1 and TRBJ2-1 were favored in newly diagnosed disease. Lower TCR Shannon entropy and fewer highly expanded clones were observed in persistent Graves' disease patients than in newly diagnosed patients, which suggested clonal expansion.

The V end loses 1 base and the J end loses 7 bases, and a stretch of 11 bases separates them. Looking up the germline V gene (reference sequence) yields CDR1 GTSNPN and CDR2 SVGIG. The CDR3 has 13 amino acids, counting the end cysteine and phenylalanine. Only the CDR3 portion is preserved as DNA: 39 bases, with reading frame beginning at the first base. In the paper's terms, the time point label means: newly diagnosed GD, antithyroid drugs for less than 3 months. For both TCR sequencing and RNA sequencing, RNA was extracted from PBMCs in TRIzol. The diagnosis of Graves' disease followed American Thyroid Association guidelines. Recruitment of patients was carried out at an endocrinology department in Xi'an, China. From each patient, approximately 9.9 milliliters of peripheral blood was collected into an EDTA anticoagulant tube. Ficoll Paque Plus density gradient separation was used to isolate PBMCs, and no additional T cell sorting was done. An Agilent 2100 Bioanalyzer and agarose gel were used to assess RNA quality, and a NanoDrop 2000 was used to measure RNA concentration.

The same specimen was also included in a second study, on T cells in Graves' hyperthyroidism and ophthalmopathy. Per the second study: A patient counted as having stable Graves' hyperthyroidism if no progression to ophthalmopathy occurred over 18 months of follow-up. Hyperthyroidism patients were newly diagnosed, had a disease duration of under 2 months, and were aged 18 to 65 years. Exclusion was applied to patients with uncontrolled infections, other autoimmune diseases, pregnancy or lactation. Clinical symptoms, serum thyroxine and TRAb, thyroid ultrasound, and orbital computed tomography formed the basis for the diagnoses. For the first round of RT-PCR on the TCR CDR3, the HTBI primer set was used together with the Qiagen OneStep RT-PCR kit. Most expanded thyroid clonotypes (frequency above 0.001) were also found in blood, which suggests that blood repertoires may mirror thyroid immune responses. Ophthalmopathy was separated from stable hyperthyroidism by a 13 V-J signature model, with 87.88% sensitivity and approximately 81% specificity obtained in cross-validation and 80%/75% obtained in testing. In validation, progression to ophthalmopathy was predicted by the model with nearly 71% sensitivity and 72% to 80% specificity, a median of approximately 6.5 months before onset. A discovery cohort of about a hundred patients, about 43 with Graves' ophthalmopathy and roughly 59 with stable Graves' hyperthyroidism, was used to find distinguishing TCR V-J signatures. An independent validation cohort of around 19 hyperthyroidism patients and 17 patients who later progressed to ophthalmopathy tested prospective prediction of ophthalmopathy. The roughly 100 discovery patients were randomly split 7:3 into training and test sets. The study also compared thyroid tissue and blood T-cell repertoires from more than 5 Graves' hyperthyroidism patients. Once sampling was done, hyperthyroidism patients were given methimazole at a starting dose of 30 mg daily, whereas ophthalmopathy patients were given high-dose intravenous methylprednisolone. Libraries were constructed in a second round of multiplex PCR, after which size selection and purification were performed. Sequencing of the libraries was done on an Illumina HiSeq2000 using paired-end 100 bp reads. SOAPnuke was used to process the raw data, with reads discarded if the reads contained adapters or uncalled bases, had a mean Phred below 15, or lacked an exact constant-primer or identifier match. High-quality paired reads were merged using COPE v1.2.5, and each unique nucleotide sequence was defined as a clonotype. MiTCR v1.1 was used to align clonotypes to the IMGT TRBV, TRBD and TRBJ reference segments. The analysis was restricted to V-J combinations with a frequency above 0.0001, which together covered 99% to 99.2% of the repertoires. The TCS score was defined as the ratio of F50 (clonal expansion) to E x V (chaos), calculated using BLOSUM62-based TCRdist between CDR3 peptides within each V-J. Welch's t-statistics and random forest reduced around 520 V-J features to 10 to 15, which were used in a naive Bayes classifier (R e1071). No statistical method was used to fix the sample size in advance, and group allocation was not hidden from the investigators. The paper reports TCR Vbeta CDR3 sequencing of some 140 peripheral blood samples: some 41 ophthalmopathy, 75 to 80 hyperthyroidism and around 17 progressor patients.

The origin of this receptor is a woman between 25 and 40 years old with Graves disease. Donor details come from another sample of the same person, matched by shared clones. The rearranged segments are TRBV30 and TRBJ1-5, with the D gene too uncertain to name. Sequences were derived from peripheral blood mononuclear cells (PBMCs), sampled at new diagnosis, from a patient treated with antithyroid drugs. In nucleotide form, the sequence is TGTGCCTGGAGTGGATGGAGTGGGCAGCCCCAGCATTTT. This sequence encodes CAWSGWSGQPQHF.